This entry describes one T cell receptor (beta chain). What this receptor recognizes is not known. Base qualities are missing; no much larger clone stands one base away. This sample was included in a study of T cell repertoires in cytomegalovirus infection (dated by TCRdb to between 2018 and 2021). A note on the overall study: The peptide stimulations were aimed at well-studied HLA-B-restricted epitopes as well as recently identified HLA-C-restricted CMV epitopes, whose presentation resists viral immunomodulation. Donor HLA type was relevant to the analysis, as public TCR beta signatures indicated carriage of CMV infection together with the matching HLA type.

Sequenced using an Illumina HiSeq 1500. The public reads were reanalyzed by TCRdb: fastp trimming at Q25, MiXCR alignment, in-frame beta chains only. Rows are unified per CDR3 protein, each entry keeping the most common DNA and genes. A total of some 320,000 distinct CDR3 sequences appear in this sample, 25% to 35% of them only once. The ten largest account for 20% of the sample. Read against the paper, the sample's treatment or condition label means: in vitro stimulation with specific CMV peptide epitopes to enrich CMV-specific T cells. Results the study describes overall, beyond this receptor: The ex vivo response was dominated by HLA-C-restricted CMV-specific TCR beta clonotypes, which also provided the single most frequent clonotype in two of eight donors. Cumulative frequency of public TCR beta family members discriminated carriers of CMV infection plus the relevant HLA type in this cohort and an independent roughly 340-donor cohort.

Via the germline V gene, CDR1 is SGHDT and CDR2 YYEEEE. The CDR3 starts with the cysteine, ends with the phenylalanine, and has 16 residues. The CDR3 DNA has 48 bases and is translated from base 1. Between the V and J ends, shortened by 4 bases and 1 base respectively, the junction contains 15 bases. This sample comprised cultured PBMCs, obtained from culture after CMV antigen stimulation. The rearranged chain carries TRBV5-6 and TRBJ1-5; TRBD1 is a weak D gene call, 6 bases matching. The source of this sequence is a human donor in good health (CMV status not recorded). Some clones in this sample may be carry-over from other donors' samples. The CDR3 is CASSPGGAKSNQPQHF. Here is the DNA: TGTGCCAGCAGCCCTGGGGGGGCGAAAAGCAATCAGCCCCAGCATTTT. Supplemented by the reference TRBV5-6 and TRBJ1-5 proteins around the CDR3, the complete variable domain is DAGVTQSPTHLIKTRGQQVTLRCSPKSGHDTVSWYQQALGQGPQFIFQYYEEEERQRGNFPDRFSGHQFPNYSSELNVNALLLGDSALYLCASSPGGAKSNQPQHFGDGTRLSIL.